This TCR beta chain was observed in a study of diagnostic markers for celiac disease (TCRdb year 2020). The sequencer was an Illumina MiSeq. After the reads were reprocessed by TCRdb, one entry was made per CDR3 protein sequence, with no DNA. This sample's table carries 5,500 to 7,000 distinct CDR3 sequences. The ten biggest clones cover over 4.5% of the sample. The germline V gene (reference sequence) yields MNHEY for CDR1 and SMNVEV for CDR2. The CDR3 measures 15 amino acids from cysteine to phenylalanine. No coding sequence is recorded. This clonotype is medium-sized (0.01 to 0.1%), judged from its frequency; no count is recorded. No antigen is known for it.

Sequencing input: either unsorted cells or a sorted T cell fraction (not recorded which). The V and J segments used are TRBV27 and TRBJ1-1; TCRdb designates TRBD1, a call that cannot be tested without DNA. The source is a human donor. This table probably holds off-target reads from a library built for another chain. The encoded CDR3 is CASSSSGQLNTEAFF.